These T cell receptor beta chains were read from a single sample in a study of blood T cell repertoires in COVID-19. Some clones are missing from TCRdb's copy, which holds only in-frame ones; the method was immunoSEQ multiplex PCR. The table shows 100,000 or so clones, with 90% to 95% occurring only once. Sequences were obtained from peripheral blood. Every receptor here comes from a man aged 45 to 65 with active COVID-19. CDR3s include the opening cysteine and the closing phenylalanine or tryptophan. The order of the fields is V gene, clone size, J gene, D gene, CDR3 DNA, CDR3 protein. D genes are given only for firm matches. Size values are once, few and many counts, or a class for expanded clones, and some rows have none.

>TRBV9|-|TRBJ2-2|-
TGTGCCAGCAGGGGAGGAGCGGATTCCGAGGAGCTGTTTTTT
CASRGGADSEELFF
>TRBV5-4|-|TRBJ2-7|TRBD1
TGTGCCAGCAGCCGAAAACAGGGGGCGGGGGACGAGCAGTACTTC
CASSRKQGAGDEQYF
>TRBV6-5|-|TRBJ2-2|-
TGTGCCAACAGGGGGGGGCCGAACACCGGGGAGCTGTTTTTT
CANRGGPNTGELFF
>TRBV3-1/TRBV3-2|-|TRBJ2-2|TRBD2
TGTGCCAGCAGCCAAGTGGCGGCTAGCGGGGGGTCCGGGGAGCTGTTTTTT
CASSQVAASGGSGELFF
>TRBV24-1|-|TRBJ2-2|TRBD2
TGTGCCACCAGTGACACCCCGCTAGCGGGAGTGAACACCGGGGAGCTGTTTTTT
CATSDTPLAGVNTGELFF
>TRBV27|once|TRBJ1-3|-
TGTGCCAGCAGTCCCGGTACTTATGGAAACACCATATATTTT
CASSPGTYGNTIYF
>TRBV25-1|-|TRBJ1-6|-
TGTGCCAGCACTCCCGGGGGGGGGTTTGATTCACCCCTCCACTTT
CASTPGGGFDSPLHF
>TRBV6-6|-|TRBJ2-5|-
TGTGCCAGCAGTGCCCTAAAAGAGACCCAGTACTTC
CASSALKETQYF
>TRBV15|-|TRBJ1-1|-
TGTGCCACCAGCGGAGACAGGTCGGACACTGAAGCTTTCTTT
CATSGDRSDTEAFF
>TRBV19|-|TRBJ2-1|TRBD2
TGTGCCAGTAGTATACTAGGGACTAGCGGGAGAGGGGGTACCTACAATGAGCAGTTCTTC
CASSILGTSGRGGTYNEQFF
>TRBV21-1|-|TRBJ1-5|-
TGTGCCAGCAGCAAAGGCCGCGGGAAGCCAAAATGGCCCCAGCATTTT
CASSKGRGKPKWPQHF
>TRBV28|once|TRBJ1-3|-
TGTGCCAGCAGATCGACAGGCTCTGGAAACACCATATATTTT
CASRSTGSGNTIYF
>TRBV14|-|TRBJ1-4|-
TGTGCCAGCAGCCCTCAAGGGGCCCCCAATGAAAAACTGTTTTTT
CASSPQGAPNEKLFF
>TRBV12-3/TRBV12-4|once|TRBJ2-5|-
TGTGCCAGCAGCCTCGGGGGTGAAGAGACCCAGTACTTC
CASSLGGEETQYF
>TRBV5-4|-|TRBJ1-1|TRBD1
TGTGCCAGCAGCTTGGCAGGGGGCTGGAACACTGAAGCTTTCTTT
CASSLAGGWNTEAFF
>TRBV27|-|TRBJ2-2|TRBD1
TGTGCCAGCAGGCGACAGGGGGCGGCGAACACCGGGGAGCTGTTTTTT
CASRRQGAANTGELFF
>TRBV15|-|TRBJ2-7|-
TGTGCCACCAGCAGAGAAAATAGCGGAGCCTACGAGCAGTACTTC
CATSRENSGAYEQYF
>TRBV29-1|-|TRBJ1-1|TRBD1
TGCAGCGCCGAAGACAGGGGCGACACTGAAGCTTTCTTT
CSAEDRGDTEAFF
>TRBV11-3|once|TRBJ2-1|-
TGTGCCAGCAGCTTAGATAAGGGGAGCGGGGAGCAGTTCTTC
CASSLDKGSGEQFF
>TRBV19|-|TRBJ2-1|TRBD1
TGTGCCAGTACGGACAGGATATACAATGAGCAGTTCTTC
CASTDRIYNEQFF
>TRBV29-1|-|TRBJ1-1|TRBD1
TGCAGGAGAGGGACAGAGACCAACACTGAAGCTTTCTTT
CRRGTETNTEAFF
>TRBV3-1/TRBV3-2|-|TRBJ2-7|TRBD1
TGTGCCAGCAGCCAAGAAGGACAGGGGGCGCCGGGGCAGTACTTC
CASSQEGQGAPGQYF
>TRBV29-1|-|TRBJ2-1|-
TGCAGCGTTGTACAGGGTGGGTTGGGAGAGCAGTTCTTC
CSVVQGGLGEQFF
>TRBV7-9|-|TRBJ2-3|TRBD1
TGTGCCAGCAGCGCCACCGGGACAGGGGTGTCAGATACGCAGTATTTT
CASSATGTGVSDTQYF
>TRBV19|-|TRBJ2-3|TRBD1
TGTGCCAGTAGTCGACAGGGGGGTACAGATACGCAGTATTTT
CASSRQGGTDTQYF
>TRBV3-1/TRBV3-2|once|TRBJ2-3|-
TGTGCCAGCAGCCAAGAAGGCCTAAGGGGTACGCAGTATTTT
CASSQEGLRGTQYF
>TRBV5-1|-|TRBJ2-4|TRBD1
TGCGCCAGCACCCCGGGACAGGGGGGGGACATTCAGTACTTC
CASTPGQGGDIQYF
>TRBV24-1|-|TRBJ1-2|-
TGTGCCACCAGTGATCAGGACAGCCGTTATGGCTACACCTTC
CATSDQDSRYGYTF
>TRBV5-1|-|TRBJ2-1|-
TGCGCCAGCAGCACGTCGACTCTAACATACAATGAGCAGTTCTTC
CASSTSTLTYNEQFF
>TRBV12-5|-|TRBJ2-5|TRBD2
TGTGCTAGTGGTTTGAGCCTAACTCGGGGGGGGGAGACCCAGTACTTC
CASGLSLTRGGETQYF
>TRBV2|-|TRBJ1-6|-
TGTGCCAGCAGCCCCGGGGTTGGACGGAGGAATAATTCACCCCTCCACTTT
CASSPGVGRRNNSPLHF
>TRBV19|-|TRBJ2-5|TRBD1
TGTGCCAGTAGTACATACCGGGACAGGGCCTCGGAGACCCAGTACTTC
CASSTYRDRASETQYF
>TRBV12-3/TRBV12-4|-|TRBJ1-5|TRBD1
TGTGCCAGTTGTGACAGGGGAGGTCAGCCCCAGCATTTT
CASCDRGGQPQHF
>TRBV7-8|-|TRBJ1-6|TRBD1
TGTGCCAGCAGCTTCCATTCCGAGCGACAGGGAGGTTCACCCCTCCACTTT
CASSFHSERQGGSPLHF
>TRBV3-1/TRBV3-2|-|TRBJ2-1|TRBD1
TGTGCCAGCAGCCACCGGGACAGTCCCTACAATGAGCAGTTCTTC
CASSHRDSPYNEQFF
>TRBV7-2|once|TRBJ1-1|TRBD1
TGTGCCAGCAGCTCCAACAGGGGGAACACTGAAGCTTTCTTT
CASSSNRGNTEAFF
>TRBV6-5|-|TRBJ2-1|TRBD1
TGTGCCAGCAGTTCAACAGGGGCCAACACCAATGAGCAGTTCTTC
CASSSTGANTNEQFF
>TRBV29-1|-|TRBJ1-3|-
TGCAGCGTGACAGCTTCTGGAAACACCATATATTTT
CSVTASGNTIYF
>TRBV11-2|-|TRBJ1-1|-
TGTGCCAGCAGCTTATCTCGCGTAGGGGCGCGAGCTTTCTTT
CASSLSRVGARAFF
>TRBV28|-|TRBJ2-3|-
TGTGCCAGCATTCAGGCAGATACGCAGTATTTT
CASIQADTQYF
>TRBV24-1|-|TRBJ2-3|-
TGTGCCAACACATCAGGAGGGGCAGATACGCAGTATTTT
CANTSGGADTQYF
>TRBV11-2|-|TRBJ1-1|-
TGTGCCAGCAGCTTCGAGTTGAACACTGAAGCTTTCTTT
CASSFELNTEAFF
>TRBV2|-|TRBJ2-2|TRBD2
TGTGCCAGCAAACCACTAGCGGGAGGATATGCCGGGGAGCTGTTTTTT
CASKPLAGGYAGELFF
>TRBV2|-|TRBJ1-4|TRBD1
TGTGCCAGCAGTGAAGGGACAGGGAAGGAAAAACTGTTTTTT
CASSEGTGKEKLFF
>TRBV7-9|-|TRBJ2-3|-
TGTGCCAGCAGCTTAGTCTCTTCTAGCACAGATACGCAGTATTTT
CASSLVSSSTDTQYF
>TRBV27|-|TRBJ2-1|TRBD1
TGTGCCACCCAGTTTGTGAGGGGGCCCTACAATGAGCAGTTCTTC
CATQFVRGPYNEQFF
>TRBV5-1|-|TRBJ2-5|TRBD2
TGCGCCAGCGGCGCCGGGGGGTTACAAGAGACCCAGTACTTC
CASGAGGLQETQYF
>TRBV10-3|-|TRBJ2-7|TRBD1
TGTGCCATTTGCGACGGACAGGCCCCCTACGAGCAGTACTTC
CAICDGQAPYEQYF
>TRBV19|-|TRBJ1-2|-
TGTGCCAGTAGGGCCATTGGAGGCTACTATGGCTACACCTTC
CASRAIGGYYGYTF
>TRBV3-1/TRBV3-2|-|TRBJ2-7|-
TGTGCCAGCAGCCAGCGGACAGACCGATACGAGCAGTACTTC
CASSQRTDRYEQYF
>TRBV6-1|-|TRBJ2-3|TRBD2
TGTGCCAGCAGTGAGGGTAGCGGGGGGCAAGATACGCAGTATTTT
CASSEGSGGQDTQYF
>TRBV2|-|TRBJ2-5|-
TGTGCCAGCAGTGAGGGGCTAGAAGAGACCCAGTACTTC
CASSEGLEETQYF
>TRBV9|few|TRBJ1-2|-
TGTGCCAGCAGCGTAGCTACCGGGGTCTCCTATGGCTACACCTTC
CASSVATGVSYGYTF
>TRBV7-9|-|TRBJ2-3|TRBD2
TGTGCCAGCAGCCCCCCGGGAAGCGGGGGGGCCATCGATACGCAGTATTTT
CASSPPGSGGAIDTQYF